These 2 T cell receptor beta chains came from one sample sequenced in a study of blood T cells in healthy people across ages. With a J-beta primer mix and a sample-barcoded 5' primer, a second PCR ran about 7 to 11 cycles. TCRdb re-called the 5' RACE reads through MiXCR, storing one row per CDR3 protein. Of 800,000 to 1,300,000 distinct CDR3 sequences in the sample, roughly 24% were seen once. The sample also formed part of further work on T cells of mothers and their children.

Sequencing was carried out using blood. These receptors came from a girl under 10 years old in good health.

J is TRBJ2-5 and V is TRBV27; D is possibly TRBD1 or TRBD2 (6 bases each). The DNA end is a closer match to TRBJ2-1, so the J assignment may be wrong. The CDR3 spans 14 residues. Germline lookup yields CDR1 MNHEY and CDR2 SMNVEV (reference sequence). The CDR3 reads CASTTLAGGVGQFF. CDR3 nucleotide sequence: TGTGCCAGCACCACCCTCGCCGGGGGCGTCGGGCAGTTCTTC.

The V gene is TRBV3-1, the J gene TRBJ2-5; 10 bases line up with TRBD1. The CDR3 extends over 16 amino acids. The germline CDR1 and CDR2 sequences are LGHDT and YNNKEL (reference sequence). V lost 8 bases, J lost 3 bases, and 12 bases stayed unmatched. The DNA of the CDR3 is TGTGCCAGCCTTTCCCCCGGGACAGGGGAGAAAGAGACCCAGTACTTC. Residues: CASLSPGTGEKETQYF.